The sequence of this T cell receptor beta chain was determined in a study of OX40 agonist ivuxolimab in advanced cancers. The repertoire was sequenced with immunoSEQ multiplex PCR; TCRdb's copy has only in-frame clones and lacks some. The table shows 60,000 to 85,000 clones, with more than 75% occurring only once. This CDR3 region has 15 residues. Between the trimmed V and J ends, which lost 3 bases and 1 base, there was a span of 12 bases. Per the germline V gene, CDR1 is MNHEY and CDR2 is SMNVEV (reference sequence). The chain employs TRBV27 and TRBJ2-5; tentative D call: TRBD2 (6 bases). The clonotype originates from an adult with an advanced solid tumor such as melanoma, head and neck, liver or kidney cancer. The sample was CD4+ or CD8+ T cells sorted from blood, taken in a trial of the OX40 agonist ivuxolimab. CDR3 loop: CASSFVGGRQETQYF. As DNA, the CDR3 is TGTGCCAGCAGTTTTGTGGGGGGTCGCCAAGAGACCCAGTACTTC.